This T cell receptor beta chain was obtained from a study of T cell responses to AZD1222 COVID-19 vaccine. Study-level background: The study pooled second doses at about 4 or about 12 weeks. Findings of the study overall: Spike-specific TCR breadth and depth went up after people got two AZD1222 doses. White British ancestry dominated among donors, who included more females, and clonal diversity was possibly underestimated.

Germline CDR1 is SEHNR and CDR2 is FQNEAQ (reference sequence). CDR3 length: 13 amino acids. V was trimmed by 3 bases and J by 8 bases, leaving 13 bases between them. This clone has only one observation. Its antigen is unknown. Assay used: immunoSEQ multiplex PCR; TCRdb lists only in-frame clones, some missing. Of 130,000 or so clones listed, about 94% are singletons. The sample here was peripheral blood, taken on day 0 of AZD1222 vaccination. This TCR was recovered from an adult in good health. V is TRBV7-9 and J is TRBJ1-2, with a tentative D call TRBD1 (5 bases). The CDR3 here is CASSLQGRDGYTF. The DNA of the CDR3 is TGTGCCAGCAGCTTGCAGGGCAGGGACGGCTACACCTTC.